The 3 T cell receptor beta chains below were found in one sample sequenced in a study of cytomegalovirus exposure and HLA in healthy donors. Both 60 Vbeta primers and 13 Jbeta primers went into the PCR. Data came from immunoSEQ multiplex PCR; TCRdb stores just in-frame clones and leaves some out. Of about 200,000 clones in the sample, approximately 80% were seen once. Input material: PBMCs. Every receptor here comes from a man aged 35-49 years in good health and CMV-seropositive.

V usage is TRBV6-5 and J usage is TRBJ2-7; 9 bases are a match to TRBD2. This CDR3 contains 14 residues. Germline assignment: CDR1 MNHEY and CDR2 SVGAGI. The J segment lost 0 bases and the V segment lost 5 bases, leaving 2 bases of the junction unmatched. In nucleotides, the CDR3 is TGTGCCAGCAGTCTTAGCGGGAGCTCCTACGAGCAGTACTTC. It yields the protein CASSLSGSSYEQYF.

The J gene is TRBJ2-7, the V gene TRBV10-3; TRBD1 aligns across 10 bases. CDR1 and CDR2 (germline): ENHRY, SYGVKD. The CDR3 extends over 14 amino acids. Losses at the gene ends were 8 bases for V and 1 base for J; bases not matched to a gene: 5. The CDR3 DNA sequence: TGTGCCATCCGACCGGGACAGGGGTCCTACGAGCAGTACTTC. Protein product: CAIRPGQGSYEQYF.

The chain recombines TRBV11-1 with TRBJ2-6; the D gene is possibly TRBD1 (6 bases). The germline CDR1 and CDR2 sequences are SGHAT and FQDESV (reference sequence). V lost 5 bases and J lost 0, with 20 bases in between. The CDR3 runs to 19 residues. CDR3 sequence reads: CASSPTGTTPHSGANVLTF. CDR3 nucleotides: TGTGCCAGCAGCCCCACCGGGACAACTCCTCACTCTGGGGCCAACGTCCTGACTTTC.